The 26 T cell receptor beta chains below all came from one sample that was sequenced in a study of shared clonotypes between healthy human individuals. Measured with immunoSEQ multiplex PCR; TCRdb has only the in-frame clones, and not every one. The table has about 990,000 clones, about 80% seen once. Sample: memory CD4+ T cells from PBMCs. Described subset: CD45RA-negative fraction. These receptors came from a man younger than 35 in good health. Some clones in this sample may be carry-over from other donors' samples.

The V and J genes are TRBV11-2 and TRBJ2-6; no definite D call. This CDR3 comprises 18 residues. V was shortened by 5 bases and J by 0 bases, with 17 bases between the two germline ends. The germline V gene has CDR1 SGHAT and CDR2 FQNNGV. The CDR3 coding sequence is TGTGCCAGCAGCCCGTCTCCATGGCGGTCCTCTGGGGCCAACGTCCTGACTTTC. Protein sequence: CASSPSPWRSSGANVLTF.

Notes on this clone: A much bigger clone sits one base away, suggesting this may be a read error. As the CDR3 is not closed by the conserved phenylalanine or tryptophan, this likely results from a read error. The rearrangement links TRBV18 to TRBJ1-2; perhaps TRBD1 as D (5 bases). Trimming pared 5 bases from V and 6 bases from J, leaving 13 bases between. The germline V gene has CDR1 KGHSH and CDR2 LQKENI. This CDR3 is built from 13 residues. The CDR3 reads CASSAGTDDGYTL. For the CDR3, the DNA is TGTGCCAGCTCAGCCGGGACGGACGATGGCTACACCCTC.

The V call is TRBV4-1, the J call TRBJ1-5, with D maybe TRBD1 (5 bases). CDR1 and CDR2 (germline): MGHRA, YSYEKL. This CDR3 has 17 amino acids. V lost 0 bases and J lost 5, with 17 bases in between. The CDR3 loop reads CASSQEGHTGLDQPQHF. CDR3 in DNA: TGCGCCAGCAGCCAAGAGGGCCATACAGGTCTCGATCAGCCCCAGCATTTT.

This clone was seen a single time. The CDR3, as DNA: TGTGCCAGCAGCCGCGCGCAAGGGGGTCTGGTTGAGCAGTTCTTC. This translates into CASSRAQGGLVEQFF. This chain connects TRBV5-4 to TRBJ2-1; weak D call: TRBD1 (6 bases). The CDR3 extends over 15 amino acids. The germline V gene encodes CDR1 SGHNT and CDR2 YYREEE (reference sequence). The V end lost 4 bases, the J end lost 9 bases, and 20 bases lay between the germline ends.

The CDR3 nucleotides are TGTGCCATCAGCAAGACAGGGGGCGCGAAAGGCTACACCTTC. Translated: CAISKTGGAKGYTF. V usage is TRBV10-3 and J usage is TRBJ1-2, with TRBD1 matching over 10 bases. The junction had 9 bases not matched to a gene; V was cut back by 6 bases and J by 8 bases. The germline V gene has CDR1 ENHRY and CDR2 SYGVKD. This CDR3 is 14 amino acids long.

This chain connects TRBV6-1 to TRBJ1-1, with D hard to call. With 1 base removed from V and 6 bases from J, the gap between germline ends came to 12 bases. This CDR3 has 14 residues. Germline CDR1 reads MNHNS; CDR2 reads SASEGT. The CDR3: CASSEGPMRAEAFF. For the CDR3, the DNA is TGTGCCAGCAGTGAAGGCCCCATGAGGGCTGAAGCTTTCTTT.

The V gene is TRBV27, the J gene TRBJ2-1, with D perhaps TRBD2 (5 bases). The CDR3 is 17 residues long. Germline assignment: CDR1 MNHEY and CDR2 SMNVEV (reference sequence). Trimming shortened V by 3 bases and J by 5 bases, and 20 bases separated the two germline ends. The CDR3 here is CASSLFGLGSGHNEQFF. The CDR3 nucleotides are TGTGCCAGCAGTTTGTTTGGGTTGGGAAGCGGTCACAATGAGCAGTTCTTC.

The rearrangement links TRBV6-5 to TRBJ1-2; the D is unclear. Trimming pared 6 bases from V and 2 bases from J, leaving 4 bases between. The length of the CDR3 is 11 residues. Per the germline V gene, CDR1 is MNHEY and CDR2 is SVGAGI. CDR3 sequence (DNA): TGTGCCAGCAGCTCCAACTATGGCTACACCTTC. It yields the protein CASSSNYGYTF.

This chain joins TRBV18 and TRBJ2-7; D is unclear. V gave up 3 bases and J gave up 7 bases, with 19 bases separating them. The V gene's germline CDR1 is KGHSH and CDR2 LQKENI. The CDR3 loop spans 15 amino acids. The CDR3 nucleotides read TGTGCCAGCTCACCTCCCGGGTCCGGGCCCAGTGAGCAGTACTTC. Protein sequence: CASSPPGSGPSEQYF.

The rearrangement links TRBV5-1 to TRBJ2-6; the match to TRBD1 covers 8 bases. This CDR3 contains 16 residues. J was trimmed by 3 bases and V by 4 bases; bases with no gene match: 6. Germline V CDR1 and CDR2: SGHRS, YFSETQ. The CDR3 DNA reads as TGCGCCAGCAGCCCGACAGGGGACAGTGGGGCCAACGTCCTGACTTTC. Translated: CASSPTGDSGANVLTF.

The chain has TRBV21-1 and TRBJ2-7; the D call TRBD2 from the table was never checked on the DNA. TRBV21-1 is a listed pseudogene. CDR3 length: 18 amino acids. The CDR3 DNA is TGTGCCAGCAGCAAAGTTCGGCTAGCGGAGGGAAGACTGGGGGAGCAGTACTTC. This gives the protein CASSKVRLAEGRLGEQYF.

CDR3 region: CASLSRVFWTEAFF. The CDR3 DNA reads as TGTGCCAGTTTATCTAGGGTGTTTTGGACTGAAGCTTTCTTT. The chain is built from TRBV7-9 and TRBJ1-1, with D unresolved. The V and J ends lost 9 bases and 5 bases respectively, with 19 bases between them. Germline lookup yields CDR1 SEHNR and CDR2 FQNEAQ (reference sequence). The CDR3 spans 14 residues. Drawing the rest from reference TRBV7-9 and TRBJ1-1, the complete variable domain is DTGVSQNPRHKITKRGQNVTFRCDPISEHNRLYWYRQTLGQGPEFLTYFQNEAQLEKSRLLSDRFSAERPKGSFSTLEIQRTEQGDSAMYLCASLSRVFWTEAFFGQGTRLTVV.

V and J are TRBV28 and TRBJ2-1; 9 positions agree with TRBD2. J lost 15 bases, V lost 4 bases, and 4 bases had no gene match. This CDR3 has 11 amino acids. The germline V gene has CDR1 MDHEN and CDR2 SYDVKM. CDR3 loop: CASSSQREAFF. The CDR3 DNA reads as TGTGCCAGCAGTTCCCAGCGGGAGGCGTTCTTC.

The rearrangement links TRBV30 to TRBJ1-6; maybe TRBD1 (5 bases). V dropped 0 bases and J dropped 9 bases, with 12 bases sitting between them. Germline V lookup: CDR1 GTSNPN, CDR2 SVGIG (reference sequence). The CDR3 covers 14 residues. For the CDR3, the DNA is TGTGCCTGGAGTGTTGGGACCCCAGGTTCACCCCTCCACTTT. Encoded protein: CAWSVGTPGSPLHF.

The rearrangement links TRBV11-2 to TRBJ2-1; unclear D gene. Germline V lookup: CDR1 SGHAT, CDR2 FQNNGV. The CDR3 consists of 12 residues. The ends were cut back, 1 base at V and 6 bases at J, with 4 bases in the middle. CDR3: CASSLVLNEQFF. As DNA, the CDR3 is TGTGCCAGCAGCTTAGTACTCAATGAGCAGTTCTTC.

The CDR3: CASSKDRGTGELFF. In DNA, the CDR3 is TGCGCCAGCAGCAAGGACAGGGGTACCGGGGAGCTGTTTTTT. The rearrangement links TRBV5-1 to TRBJ2-2; TRBD1 aligns across 9 bases. Germline V gives CDR1 SGHRS, CDR2 YFSETQ. With 4 bases clipped from V and 5 bases from J, the junction kept 3 bases outside the gene matches. The CDR3 sequence is 14 residues long.

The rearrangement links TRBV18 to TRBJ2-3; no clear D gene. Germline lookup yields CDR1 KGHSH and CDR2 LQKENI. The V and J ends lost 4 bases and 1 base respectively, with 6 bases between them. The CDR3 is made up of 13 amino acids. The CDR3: CASSRGGTDTQYF. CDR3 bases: TGTGCCAGCTCACGAGGAGGCACAGATACGCAGTATTTT. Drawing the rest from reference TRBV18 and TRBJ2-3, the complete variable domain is NAGVMQNPRHLVRRRGQEARLRCSPMKGHSHVYWYRQLPEEGLKFMVYLQKENIIDESGMPKERFSAEFPKEGPSILRIQQVVRGDSAAYFCASSRGGTDTQYFGPGTRLTVL.

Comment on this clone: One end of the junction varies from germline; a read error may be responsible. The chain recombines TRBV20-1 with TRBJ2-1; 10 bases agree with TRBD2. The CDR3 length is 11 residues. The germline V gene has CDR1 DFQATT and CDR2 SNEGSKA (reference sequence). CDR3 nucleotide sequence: TGCAGGGCTAGCGGGAGTGATGAGCAGTTCTTC. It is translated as CRASGSDEQFF.

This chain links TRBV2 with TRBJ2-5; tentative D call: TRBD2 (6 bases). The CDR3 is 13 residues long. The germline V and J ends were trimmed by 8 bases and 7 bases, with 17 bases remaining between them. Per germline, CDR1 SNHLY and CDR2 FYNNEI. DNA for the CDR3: TGTGCCAGCCACGGACTAACCGTCGGGACCCAGTACTTC. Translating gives CASHGLTVGTQYF.

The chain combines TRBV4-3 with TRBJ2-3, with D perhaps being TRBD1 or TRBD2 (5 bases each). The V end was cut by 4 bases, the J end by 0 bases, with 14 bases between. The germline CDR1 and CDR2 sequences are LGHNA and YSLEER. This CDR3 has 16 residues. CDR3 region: CASSPERGVSTDTQYF. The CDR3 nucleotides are TGCGCCAGCAGCCCGGAGAGAGGGGTTAGCACAGATACGCAGTATTTT.

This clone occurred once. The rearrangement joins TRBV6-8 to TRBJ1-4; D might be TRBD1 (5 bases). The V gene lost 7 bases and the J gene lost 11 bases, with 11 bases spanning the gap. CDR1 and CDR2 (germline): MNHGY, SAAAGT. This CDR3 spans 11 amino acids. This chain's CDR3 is CASTKWGKLFF. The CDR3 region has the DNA TGTGCCAGCACCAAATGGGGGAAACTGTTTTTT.

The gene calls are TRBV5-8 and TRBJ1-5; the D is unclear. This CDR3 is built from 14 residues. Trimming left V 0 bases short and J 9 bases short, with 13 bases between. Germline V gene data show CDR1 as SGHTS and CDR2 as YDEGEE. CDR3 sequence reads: CASSLDPFSWPQHF. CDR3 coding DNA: TGTGCCAGCAGCTTGGACCCGTTTTCGTGGCCCCAGCATTTT.

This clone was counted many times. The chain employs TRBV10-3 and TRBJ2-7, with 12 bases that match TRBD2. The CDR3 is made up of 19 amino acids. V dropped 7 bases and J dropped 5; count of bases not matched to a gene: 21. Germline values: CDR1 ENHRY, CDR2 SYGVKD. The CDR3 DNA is TGTGCCATCAACGGGGGACCCCTAGCGGGAGGGCCAGGGCGGGACGAGCAGTACTTC. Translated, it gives CAINGGPLAGGPGRDEQYF.

In nucleotides, the CDR3 is TGTGCCTGGGGCCCCGGACTTTCCTACGAGCAGTACTTC. It specifies CAWGPGLSYEQYF. The chain uses TRBV30 and TRBJ2-7; the D gene is possibly TRBD2 (5 bases). This CDR3 spans 13 amino acids. CDR1 and CDR2 (germline): GTSNPN, SVGIG (reference sequence). Between the trimmed V and J ends, which lost 5 bases and 1 base, there was a span of 12 bases. Variable domain in full (rest from reference TRBV30 and TRBJ2-7): SQTIHQWPATLVQPVGSPLSLECTVEGTSNPNLYWYRQAAGRGLQLLFYSVGIGQISSEVPQNLSASRPQDRQFILSSKKLLLSDSGFYLCAWGPGLSYEQYFGPGTRLTVT.

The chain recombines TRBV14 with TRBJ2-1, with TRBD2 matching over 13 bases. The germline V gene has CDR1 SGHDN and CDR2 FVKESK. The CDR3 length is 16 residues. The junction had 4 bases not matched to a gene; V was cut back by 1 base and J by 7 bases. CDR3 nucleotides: TGTGCCAGCAGCCAAGCACTAGCGGGAGGGGGTAATGAGCAGTTCTTC. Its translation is CASSQALAGGGNEQFF.

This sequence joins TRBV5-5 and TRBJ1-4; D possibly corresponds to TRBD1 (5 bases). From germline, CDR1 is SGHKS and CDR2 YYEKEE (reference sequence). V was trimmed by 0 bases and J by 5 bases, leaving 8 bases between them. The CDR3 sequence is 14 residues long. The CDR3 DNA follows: TGTGCCAGCAGCTTGGGGCGGGGGAATGAAAAACTGTTTTTT. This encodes CASSLGRGNEKLFF.